The 3 T cell receptor beta chains given below trace back to one sample, sequenced in a study of somatic mutations in cytotoxic T cells in rheumatoid arthritis. The protocol was immunoSEQ multiplex PCR, while the TCRdb copy is restricted to in-frame clones and leaves out a portion. Of around 29,000 clones listed, approximately 78% are singletons. Sequencing used CD8+ T cells sorted from blood. These receptor sequences come from an adult with rheumatoid arthritis.

The chain combines TRBV5-1 with TRBJ2-1; tentative D call: TRBD2 (6 bases). The germline V gene encodes CDR1 SGHRS and CDR2 YFSETQ. This CDR3 region has 16 residues. V was pared by 0 bases and J by 0 bases, with 10 bases between. DNA for the CDR3: TGCGCCAGCAGCTTGGAAGGCGGGATCTCCTACAATGAGCAGTTCTTC. Translating gives CASSLEGGISYNEQFF. The full variable domain, rest sourced from reference TRBV5-1 and TRBJ2-1, is KAGVTQTPRYLIKTRGQQVTLSCSPISGHRSVSWYQQTPGQGLQFLFEYFSETQRNKGNFPGRFSGRQFSNSRSEMNVSTLELGDSALYLCASSLEGGISYNEQFFGPGTRLTVL.

This sequence joins TRBV7-9 and TRBJ1-6; unclear D gene. The germline gives CDR1 SEHNR, CDR2 FQNEAQ (reference sequence). This CDR3 has 16 amino acids. V gave up 1 base and J gave up 8 bases, with 15 bases separating them. Here the CDR3 reads CASSLGGGGWDSPLHF. The CDR3, as DNA: TGTGCCAGCAGCTTAGGCGGCGGCGGGTGGGATTCACCCCTCCACTTT.

V is TRBV5-1 and J is TRBJ2-3; D possibly corresponds to TRBD2 (6 bases). V was pared by 2 bases and J by 4 bases, with 11 bases between. The CDR3 contains 14 residues. Germline V gene sequence: CDR1 SGHRS, CDR2 YFSETQ. The CDR3 protein is CASSFEAGSDTQYF. CDR3 nucleotides: TGCGCCAGCAGCTTCGAGGCGGGGTCAGATACGCAGTATTTT.